The source of this TCR beta chain is a study of immune evolution from preneoplasia to lung adenocarcinoma. Profiling relied on immunoSEQ multiplex PCR, and the TCRdb table lists in-frame clones only, not all of them. The data hold some 5,000 clones, with almost 85% observed a single time. The sample taken for sequencing was FFPE lung adenocarcinoma in situ tissue. The TCR sequence derives from a person between 70 and 80 years old with lung adenocarcinoma.

In DNA, the CDR3 is TGTGCCACCAGCGGTGGTGAGAACACTGAAGCTTTCTTT. This sequence encodes CATSGGENTEAFF. The chain recombines TRBV15 with TRBJ1-1; no reliable D call. The CDR3 is 13 residues long. Germline lookup yields CDR1 LNHNV and CDR2 YYDKDF (reference sequence). V was clipped by 5 bases and J by 1 base, with 8 bases between them.